This T cell receptor (beta chain) came from a study of siplizumab effects on memory and regulatory T cells. Germline V lookup: CDR1 WNHNN, CDR2 SYGVQD (reference sequence). The CDR3 spans 11 residues. Clones were read by immunoSEQ multiplex PCR, and TCRdb kept only the in-frame ones, dropping some. The table lists approximately 60,000 clones, nearly 98% of them singletons. The chain joins TRBV10-1 to TRBJ1-2, with a tentative D call TRBD1 (5 bases). The sequenced material came from naive CD8+ T cells sorted from blood. This clonotype was sampled from a human donor in good health. The CDR3 reads CPRGAGYGYTF. CDR3 coding DNA: TGCCCGCGAGGGGCAGGCTATGGCTACACCTTC.